The 16 T cell receptor beta chains below all came from one sample that was sequenced in a study of T cell responses to AZD1222 COVID-19 vaccine. Profiled with immunoSEQ multiplex PCR; TCRdb holds only in-frame clones, not every one. This sample has about 93,000 clones, with roughly 86% found just once. The specimen comprised peripheral blood, sampled on day 0 of MenACWY control vaccination. These receptor sequences come from an adult in good health.

The chain carries TRBV3-1 (or the pseudogene TRBV3-2) and TRBJ2-3; D is ambiguous. V was clipped by 4 bases and J by 2 bases, with 7 bases between them. This CDR3 contains 13 residues. Germline V gene sequence: CDR1 LGHDT, CDR2 YNNKEL (reference sequence). The CDR3 region has the DNA TGTGCCAGCAGCCGAAACCCCACAGATACGCAGTATTTT. It yields the protein CASSRNPTDTQYF.

The chain carries TRBV2 and TRBJ1-6, with D unresolved. V was shortened by 10 bases and J by 13 bases, with 17 bases between the two germline ends. The CDR3 covers 12 residues. In germline, CDR1 is SNHLY, CDR2 FYNNEI. CDR3 nucleotides: TGTGCCACCCAGTGGTATTCCGAGCCCCTCCACTTT. Amino acid sequence: CATQWYSEPLHF. The full variable domain, rest sourced from reference TRBV2 and TRBJ1-6, is EPEVTQTPSHQVTQMGQEVILRCVPISNHLYFYWYRQILGQKVEFLVSFYNNEISEKSEIFDDQFSVERPDGSNFTLKIRSTKLEDSAMYFCATQWYSEPLHFGNGTRLTVT.

This chain connects TRBV28 to TRBJ2-5, with 7 bases matching TRBD2. CDR3 length: 15 amino acids. The J segment lost 0 bases and the V segment lost 3 bases, leaving 4 bases of the junction unmatched. Germline CDR1 and CDR2: MDHEN and SYDVKM. The CDR3 region is CASSFGLADQETQYF. CDR3 in DNA: TGTGCCAGCAGTTTTGGGCTAGCGGACCAAGAGACCCAGTACTTC.

V gene TRBV7-2 combines with J gene TRBJ2-1; D possibly corresponds to TRBD2 (5 bases). This CDR3 is 13 amino acids long. Trimming took off 3 bases at V and 7 bases at J, with 10 bases between the two ends. Germline V lookup: CDR1 SGHTA, CDR2 FQGNSA. The CDR3 protein is CASSLIEGNEQFF. The CDR3 region has the DNA TGTGCCAGCAGCTTGATCGAGGGAAATGAGCAGTTCTTC.

V is TRBV15 and J is TRBJ2-3; TRBD2 agrees at 8 bases. The trim removed 5 bases at V and 5 bases at J, leaving 12 bases unmatched. There are 16 residues in the CDR3. Germline V gives CDR1 LNHNV, CDR2 YYDKDF (reference sequence). The CDR3 DNA sequence: TGTGCCACCAGCGGGTGGCGGGGGGCCGAGGGAGATACGCAGTATTTT. As protein: CATSGWRGAEGDTQYF.

This chain connects TRBV5-6 to TRBJ1-1; D not certain. V lost 6 bases, J lost 4 bases, and 13 bases lay in between. The germline gives CDR1 SGHDT, CDR2 YYEEEE. The CDR3 totals 13 residues. This CDR3 reads CASTGLFGTEAFF. The CDR3 bases are TGTGCCAGCACGGGTCTCTTTGGCACTGAAGCTTTCTTT.

The rearrangement joins TRBV30 to TRBJ1-6, with a weak D call TRBD1 (5 bases). Germline V gene lookup returns CDR1 GTSNPN and CDR2 SVGIG (reference sequence). Trimming took off 0 bases at V and 5 bases at J, with 23 bases between the two ends. This CDR3 contains 19 residues. The CDR3 sequence is CAWSVGHTKPGPNNSPLHF. The DNA for the CDR3 is TGTGCCTGGAGTGTAGGCCACACCAAACCGGGACCGAATAATTCACCCCTCCACTTT.

This rearrangement joins TRBV6-5 to TRBJ2-7; no definite D call. CDR3 length: 12 amino acids. Germline CDR1 MNHEY, CDR2 SVGAGI. V was shortened by 6 bases and J by 7 bases, with 13 bases between the two germline ends. DNA for the CDR3: TGTGCCAGCAGCCCGTCGTTGGGGGAGCAGTACTTC. Translation gives CASSPSLGEQYF.

The V gene is TRBV30, the J gene TRBJ2-7; maybe TRBD2 (5 bases). The germline gives CDR1 GTSNPN, CDR2 SVGIG (reference sequence). This CDR3 has 14 amino acids. V was pared by 2 bases and J by 0 bases, with 11 bases between. The CDR3 sequence: CAWSWTASSYEQYF. The CDR3 region has the DNA TGTGCCTGGAGTTGGACTGCGAGCTCCTACGAGCAGTACTTC.

The rearrangement joins TRBV25-1 to TRBJ1-1; TRBD1 might be the D (5 bases). Germline assignment: CDR1 MGHDK and CDR2 SYGVNS. The CDR3 has 12 residues. The germline V and J ends were trimmed by 6 bases and 5 bases, with 10 bases remaining between them. The CDR3 spells CASSPRGTEAFF. In DNA form, the CDR3 reads TGTGCCAGCAGCCCCCGGGGGACTGAAGCTTTCTTT.

In this sample, this clone turned up once. This chain links TRBV4-3 with TRBJ2-5, with 8 bases lining up with TRBD1. CDR3 length equals 17 residues. Germline CDR1 is LGHNA and CDR2 is YSLEER. Germline trimming cut 1 base from V and 5 bases from J; bases unmatched to any gene: 12. Here the CDR3 DNA reads TGCGCCAGCAGCCAAGGAGAGTCGGCAGGGGGCTCGGAGACCCAGTACTTC. Its protein is CASSQGESAGGSETQYF.

The gene calls are TRBV5-1 and TRBJ2-1; 11 nucleotides match TRBD2. Germline V gives CDR1 SGHRS, CDR2 YFSETQ. V was pared by 1 base and J by 3 bases, with 3 bases of the junction left unmatched. The CDR3 extends over 16 amino acids. The CDR3 spells CASSLRTSGGYNEQFF. CDR3 bases: TGCGCCAGCAGCTTGCGCACTAGCGGGGGCTACAATGAGCAGTTCTTC.

The chain couples TRBV6-5 to TRBJ1-5; D is unresolved. V was shortened by 2 bases and J by 6 bases, with 5 bases between the two germline ends. The CDR3 has 12 amino acids. Germline CDR1 MNHEY, CDR2 SVGAGI. Here the CDR3 reads CASSYPGQPQHF. The DNA of the CDR3 is TGTGCCAGCAGTTACCCGGGTCAGCCCCAGCATTTT.

The chain employs TRBV21-1 and TRBJ2-7; the table names TRBD2, a call not compared with the DNA. TRBV21-1 is tagged as a pseudogene. The CDR3 runs to 15 residues. The CDR3 sequence is CASSKAAGRIYEQYF. CDR3 nucleotides: TGTGCCAGCAGCAAAGCAGCGGGACGGATATACGAGCAGTACTTC.

The rearrangement links TRBV4-3 to TRBJ2-1; D remains ambiguous. The CDR3 contains 14 residues. Germline-derived CDR1 and CDR2 are LGHNA and YSLEER. The V and J ends lost 3 bases and 0 bases respectively, with 6 bases between them. The CDR3 sequence is CASSHDYSYNEQFF. Written as DNA, the CDR3 is TGCGCCAGCAGCCACGATTACTCCTACAATGAGCAGTTCTTC.

This chain connects TRBV4-2 to TRBJ2-3; 10 bases are shared with TRBD2. This CDR3 is built from 16 residues. Germline V lookup: CDR1 LGHNA, CDR2 YNFKEQ. J lost 5 bases, V lost 1 base, and 6 bases had no gene match. In DNA form, the CDR3 reads TGTGCCAGCAGCCAAGGAGAAGCGGGGGGGCGAGATACGCAGTATTTT. It codes for CASSQGEAGGRDTQYF.